Presented here are 23 T cell receptor beta chains from one specimen sequenced in a study of T cell changes during pregnancy in multiple sclerosis. This table comes from immunoSEQ multiplex PCR, and its TCRdb copy is limited to in-frame clones, with some not included. The sample holds 55,000 to 65,000 clones, 93% seen once. The sequencing used CD8+ T cells from peripheral blood mononuclear cells, collected in the third trimester of pregnancy. These receptors all come from a female donor with multiple sclerosis, enrolled in a pregnancy study.

The rearrangement uses TRBV28 and TRBJ1-5; 8 bases match TRBD1. There are 14 residues in the CDR3. The V segment lost 6 bases and the J segment 7 bases; nucleotides outside the gene matches: 8. The V gene's germline CDR1 is MDHEN and CDR2 SYDVKM. The CDR3 bases are TGTGCCAGCAGCAAACAGGGGGTGAAGCAGCCCCAGCATTTT. Its translation is CASSKQGVKQPQHF. The full variable domain, completed using reference TRBV28 and TRBJ1-5, is DVKVTQSSRYLVKRTGEKVFLECVQDMDHENMFWYRQDPGLGLRLIYFSYDVKMKEKGDIPEGYSVSREKKERFSLILESASTNQTSMYLCASSKQGVKQPQHFGDGTRLSIL.

J is TRBJ2-5 and V is TRBV7-3, with D possibly matching TRBD2 (5 bases). This CDR3 comprises 13 residues. The germline CDR1 and CDR2 sequences are SGHTA and FQGTGA. Trimming cost V 5 bases and J 7 bases, with 14 bases left between them. CDR3 in DNA: TGTGCCAGCAGCCGGACTGACAAAGGGACCCAGTACTTC. Protein product: CASSRTDKGTQYF. Looking up the rest from reference TRBV7-3 and TRBJ2-5 gives the full variable domain: GAGVSQTPSNKVTEKGKYVELRCDPISGHTALYWYRQSLGQGPEFLIYFQGTGAADDSGLPNDRFFAVRPEGSVSTLKIQRTERGDSAVYLCASSRTDKGTQYFGPGTRLLVL.

Points on this clone: Distinct nucleotide sequences in the sample also encode this CDR3. This sequence joins TRBV27 and TRBJ2-7; weak D call: TRBD2 (6 bases). The CDR3 length is 12 residues. Germline V gives CDR1 MNHEY, CDR2 SMNVEV (reference sequence). Deletions cut 6 bases from V and 3 bases from J, with 9 bases between. CDR3 DNA sequence: TGTGCCAGCAGCCCCGGGGGCTACGAGCAGTACTTC. The encoded protein is CASSPGGYEQYF.

This clone showed up just once. This chain uses TRBV14 with TRBJ2-3; D is unresolved. The ends were cut back, 1 base at V and 5 bases at J, with 4 bases in the middle. Germline CDR1 is SGHDN and CDR2 is FVKESK. CDR3 length: 12 amino acids. The DNA of the CDR3 is TGTGCCAGCAGCCAAGCAGGAGATACGCAGTATTTT. As protein: CASSQAGDTQYF.

This clone was seen only once. This chain connects TRBV13 to TRBJ2-3; TRBD1 agrees at 8 bases. CDR3 length: 19 residues. CDR1 is PRHDT and CDR2 is FYEKMQ in the germline V gene (reference sequence). The J segment lost 1 base and the V segment lost 4 bases, leaving 16 bases of the junction unmatched. The CDR3 spells CASSCPLCGQGERTDTQYF. DNA for the CDR3: TGTGCCAGCAGCTGCCCCCTCTGCGGACAGGGTGAGCGCACAGATACGCAGTATTTT.

This chain connects TRBV6-5 to TRBJ2-5; possibly TRBD2 for D (6 bases). The CDR3 sequence is 14 residues long. Looked up from germline, CDR1 is MNHEY and CDR2 is SVGAGI. The germline V and J ends were trimmed by 0 bases and 4 bases, with 9 bases remaining between them. Written as DNA, the CDR3 is TGTGCCAGCAGTTACTCCCAGGGAGGAGAGACCCAGTACTTC. This codes for CASSYSQGGETQYF.

The chain recombines TRBV7-9 with TRBJ2-7, with TRBD2 matching over 8 bases. From germline, CDR1 is SEHNR and CDR2 FQNEAQ (reference sequence). Trimming at V came to 5 bases and at J to 4 bases, leaving 10 bases not matched to a gene. The CDR3 runs to 15 residues. The CDR3 sequence is CASSISSGKGYEQYF. The CDR3 region has the DNA TGTGCCAGCAGCATCAGTAGCGGGAAAGGTTACGAGCAGTACTTC.

The J gene is TRBJ1-3, the V gene TRBV19; D gene uncertain. CDR1 and CDR2 (germline): LNHDA, SQIVND (reference sequence). CDR3 length: 15 amino acids. Trimming removed 0 bases from V and 0 bases from J, with 6 bases in between. CDR3 coding DNA: TGTGCCAGTAGTATAGATGGCCACTCTGGAAACACCATATATTTT. Protein product: CASSIDGHSGNTIYF.

CDR3 amino acids: CASSPDRLIYLNIQYF. DNA for the CDR3: TGTGCCAGCAGCCCGGACAGACTAATTTATTTGAACATTCAGTACTTC. The chain uses TRBV4-2 and TRBJ2-4, with D tentatively TRBD1 (6 bases). Germline CDR1 LGHNA, CDR2 YNFKEQ. The ends were cut back, 4 bases at V and 7 bases at J, with 20 bases in the middle. There are 16 residues in the CDR3.

The V call is TRBV6-1, the J call TRBJ2-1, with 7 positions matching TRBD1. CDR1 and CDR2 (germline): MNHNS, SASEGT. The CDR3 contains 11 residues. The V gene end was trimmed by 6 bases and the J gene end by 9 bases; junction bases not matched to a gene: 2. CDR3 region: CASRQGFEQFF. The CDR3, as DNA: TGTGCCAGCAGACAGGGGTTTGAGCAGTTCTTC.

The chain has TRBV7-8 and TRBJ1-5, with 8 nucleotides matching TRBD1. CDR3 length: 18 residues. J was trimmed by 1 base and V by 0 bases; bases with no gene match: 8. Germline V gene sequence: CDR1 SGHVS, CDR2 FQNEAQ. DNA of the CDR3: TGTGCCAGCAGCTTAGCCAGAGGGGACAGGAGAAGCAATCAGCCCCAGCATTTT. Translated, it gives CASSLARGDRRSNQPQHF.

The chain recombines TRBV19 with TRBJ2-1; TRBD2 agrees at 9 bases. Germline CDR1 is LNHDA and CDR2 is SQIVND (reference sequence). V was pared by 5 bases and J by 9 bases, with 8 bases of the junction left unmatched. This CDR3 spans 14 amino acids. CDR3 in amino acids: CASSLASGISEQFF. For the CDR3, the DNA is TGTGCCAGTAGTCTTGCTAGCGGGATCTCTGAGCAGTTCTTC.

CDR3 sequence: CASSSYYEGGSGETQYF. The CDR3 DNA is TGTGCCAGCAGCTCCTACTATGAGGGCGGTAGCGGAGAGACCCAGTACTTC. The chain uses TRBV5-6 and TRBJ2-5, with D maybe TRBD2 (6 bases). This CDR3 contains 17 residues. V was pared by 3 bases and J by 4 bases, with 22 bases between. Germline lookup yields CDR1 SGHDT and CDR2 YYEEEE.

The chain carries TRBV5-5 and TRBJ2-1; perhaps TRBD1 as D (5 bases). The germline CDR1 and CDR2 sequences are SGHKS and YYEKEE (reference sequence). The CDR3 is 14 residues long. V was clipped by 6 bases and J by 12 bases, with 22 bases between them. The CDR3 coding sequence is TGTGCCAGCACCGACAGAAGCTTTCCAATGAGGCAGTTCTTC. Its protein is CASTDRSFPMRQFF.

The J gene is TRBJ1-1, the V gene TRBV4-1; 9 bases fit TRBD1. The CDR3 consists of 18 residues. The germline V gene encodes CDR1 MGHRA and CDR2 YSYEKL. V dropped 3 bases and J dropped 8; count of bases not matched to a gene: 19. The CDR3 DNA is TGCGCCAGCAGCCACCCGGTCCCGGGACAGGGTCCTGATGCCGAAGCTTTCTTT. This translates into CASSHPVPGQGPDAEAFF.

This chain uses TRBV7-9 with TRBJ2-7, with TRBD2 as a possible D gene (6 bases). The CDR3 is made up of 15 amino acids. Per the germline V gene, CDR1 is SEHNR and CDR2 is FQNEAQ (reference sequence). V lost 0 bases and J 3 bases, leaving 12 bases between the germline ends. CDR3 in DNA: TGTGCCAGCAGCTTAGCATTAGCGGAAGACTACGAGCAGTACTTC. It yields the protein CASSLALAEDYEQYF.

The chain couples TRBV19 to TRBJ1-1; 7 nucleotides match TRBD1. The trim removed 7 bases at V and 1 base at J, leaving 6 bases unmatched. The CDR3 totals 14 residues. CDR1 and CDR2 from the germline V gene are LNHDA and SQIVND (reference sequence). The CDR3 DNA reads as TGTGCCAGTACCTCGACAGGGACGAACACTGAAGCTTTCTTT. Translated, it gives CASTSTGTNTEAFF.

The chain has TRBV5-1 and TRBJ2-7, with 7 bases aligning to TRBD1. Germline V gives CDR1 SGHRS, CDR2 YFSETQ. The V and J ends lost 0 bases and 2 bases, in that order; junction bases with no gene match: 2. This CDR3 comprises 14 residues. Here the CDR3 reads CASSLVGGAYEQYF. The CDR3, as DNA: TGCGCCAGCAGCTTGGTAGGGGGCGCCTACGAGCAGTACTTC.

The J gene is TRBJ2-7, the V gene TRBV13, with D possibly TRBD2 on 6 matching bases. This CDR3 comprises 15 residues. V was trimmed by 1 base and J by 2 bases, leaving 12 bases between them. The germline CDR1 and CDR2 sequences are PRHDT and FYEKMQ (reference sequence). CDR3 DNA: TGTGCCAGCAGCTTAGCGGGGGAGCAAACCTACGAGCAGTACTTC. Protein: CASSLAGEQTYEQYF.

This clone showed up just a few times. The chain links TRBV5-1 to TRBJ2-7; TRBD2 agrees at 12 bases. The trim removed 3 bases at V and 2 bases at J, leaving 6 bases unmatched. The germline V gene has CDR1 SGHRS and CDR2 YFSETQ. The CDR3 spans 16 residues. The CDR3 sequence is CASSSWWTSGTYEQYF. The CDR3 DNA follows: TGCGCCAGCAGCTCGTGGTGGACTAGCGGGACCTACGAGCAGTACTTC.

V gene TRBV19 combines with J gene TRBJ2-1, with 10 nucleotides matching TRBD2. The CDR3 covers 18 residues. The germline CDR1 and CDR2 sequences are LNHDA and SQIVND (reference sequence). Trimming at V came to 3 bases and at J to 7 bases, leaving 15 bases not matched to a gene. CDR3 sequence: CASSISSSGRAPSNEQFF. In DNA form, the CDR3 reads TGTGCCAGTAGTATTTCGTCCAGCGGGAGGGCCCCGTCGAATGAGCAGTTCTTC.

The chain has TRBV10-3 and TRBJ2-1; D unclear. CDR1 is ENHRY and CDR2 is SYGVKD in the germline V gene. This CDR3 spans 15 amino acids. V lost 6 bases, J lost 0 bases, and 12 bases lay in between. CDR3 nucleotide sequence: TGTGCCATCAGGGAGAGCATCTTCTCCTACAATGAGCAGTTCTTC. Translation gives CAIRESIFSYNEQFF.

The chain has TRBV27 and TRBJ1-1; 8 nucleotides agree with TRBD1. V lost 3 bases, J lost 10 bases, and 10 bases stayed unmatched. Per germline, CDR1 MNHEY and CDR2 SMNVEV (reference sequence). CDR3 size: 14 residues. The CDR3 spells CASSLRGTGGIAFF. The CDR3 region has the DNA TGTGCCAGCAGTTTGCGGGGAACAGGGGGTATAGCTTTCTTT.